Following are 6 T cell receptor beta chains from one sample sequenced in a study of CD8 T cells in ankylosing spondylitis. Whole-study findings and limits: About 8 highly homologous variants made up a TCR beta motif, and this motif appeared characteristic of ankylosing spondylitis blood.

One entry per CDR3 protein results from TCRdb running MiXCR on the 5' RACE reads. The top ten clones hold around 0.51% of a sample with around 890,000 distinct CDR3 sequences, about an eighth of them seen once. Antigen specificity for these receptors is unknown. Sequenced sample: blood, either unsorted or a sorted T cell fraction (not recorded which). The source of these receptors is a male donor with ankylosing spondylitis.

The rearrangement uses TRBV29-1 and TRBJ1-1, with D possibly TRBD1 on 6 matching bases. The CDR3 sequence is 12 residues long. The germline V gene has CDR1 SQVTM and CDR2 ANQGSEA. Deletions cut 7 bases from V and 0 bases from J, with 9 bases between. CDR3 in amino acids: CSAGQMNTEAFF. In nucleotides, the CDR3 is TGCAGCGCCGGACAGATGAACACTGAAGCTTTCTTT.

This clonotype was seen a handful of times. The CDR3 loop reads CASSLADYIYNEQFF. For the CDR3, the DNA is TGCGCCAGCAGCTTGGCGGACTATATCTACAATGAGCAGTTCTTC. The chain carries TRBV5-1 and TRBJ2-1; a weak D match, TRBD2 (6 bases). V shed 0 bases and J shed 3 bases, with 10 bases lying between them. Germline lookup yields CDR1 SGHRS and CDR2 YFSETQ. The CDR3 loop spans 15 amino acids. The whole variable domain, remainder taken from reference TRBV5-1 and TRBJ2-1, is KAGVTQTPRYLIKTRGQQVTLSCSPISGHRSVSWYQQTPGQGLQFLFEYFSETQRNKGNFPGRFSGRQFSNSRSEMNVSTLELGDSALYLCASSLADYIYNEQFFGPGTRLTVL.

The chain has TRBV18 and TRBJ2-5; weak D call: TRBD1 (5 bases). Germline CDR1 KGHSH, CDR2 LQKENI. V shed 6 bases and J shed 4 bases, with 21 bases lying between them. This CDR3 spans 16 amino acids. In nucleotides, the CDR3 is TGTGCCAGCTCCCAGGTCGTAGGGCGAAGGGGAGAGACCCAGTACTTC. It is translated as CASSQVVGRRGETQYF.

This rearrangement joins TRBV9 to TRBJ1-3; TRBD1 is a possible D gene (6 bases). Trimming stripped 2 bases from V and 2 bases from J, with 11 bases between. Germline values: CDR1 SGDLS, CDR2 YYNGEE. The CDR3 runs to 15 residues. The DNA for the CDR3 is TGTGCCAGCAGCGTGTTTCGGGGGCCTGGAAACACCATATATTTT. Translated, it gives CASSVFRGPGNTIYF.

This clonotype turned up a few times. The chain couples TRBV6-5 to TRBJ2-6; D may match TRBD1 or TRBD2 (6 bases each). Germline CDR1 and CDR2: MNHEY and SVGAGI. The CDR3 contains 19 residues. The ends were cut back, 2 bases at V and 1 base at J, with 18 bases in the middle. CDR3 sequence: CASSYSRGRRSSGANVLTF. In nucleotides, the CDR3 is TGTGCCAGCAGTTACAGTAGGGGGAGGCGAAGTTCTGGGGCCAACGTCCTGACTTTC.

The rearrangement joins TRBV20-1 to TRBJ2-7; 11 nucleotides line up with TRBD2. This CDR3 has 14 residues. Trimming cost V 2 bases and J 4 bases; bases outside gene matches: 4. The V gene's germline CDR1 is DFQATT and CDR2 SNEGSKA (reference sequence). The CDR3 protein is CSARRLAGGYEQYF. In DNA form, the CDR3 reads TGCAGTGCTAGACGTCTAGCGGGAGGATACGAGCAGTACTTC.